This entry lists 9 T cell receptor beta chains sequenced from one sample in a study of tumor and adjacent non-tumor tissue in lung cancer. The library came from three nested PCR rounds adapted from ARM-PCR protocols. MiXCR, applied by TCRdb to the multiplex PCR reads, yields one record per CDR3 protein. The table lists 100,000 to 150,000 distinct CDR3 sequences, 60% to 70% of them singletons. RNA was extracted from bulk tissue without any cell sorting. Sequencing was done on a sample of lung tumor tissue. These receptors originate from a man aged 30 to 39 with non-small cell lung cancer.

This clonotype was observed a single time. A read error may be the cause here, since a much bigger clone is one base away. The J gene is TRBJ2-7, the V gene TRBV12-3 or TRBV12-4, with 10 bases that match TRBD2. The CDR3 has 15 amino acids. V trimming: 3 bases; J trimming: 5 bases; junction bases outside the gene matches: 7. CDR3 amino acids: CASSFLLAGHDEQYF. CDR3 coding DNA: TGTGCCAGCAGTTTTCTACTAGCGGGGCACGACGAGCAGTACTTC.

In its sample, this clonotype was seen a few times. The chain carries TRBV24-1 and TRBJ2-2, with D possibly TRBD1 on 5 matching bases. The CDR3 contains 13 residues. Trimming removed 7 bases from V and 5 bases from J, with 10 bases in between. Germline CDR1 reads KGHDR; CDR2 reads SFDVKD. This CDR3 reads CATSNQGTGELFF. Written as DNA, the CDR3 is TGTGCCACCAGCAACCAGGGTACCGGGGAGCTGTTTTTT.

Details on this clonotype: This sequence may be a read error, since a much larger clone differs from it by one base. The chain couples TRBV5-4 to TRBJ2-1, with D perhaps matching TRBD2 (5 bases). CDR1 and CDR2 (germline): SGHNT, YYREEE (reference sequence). The CDR3 is made up of 15 amino acids. The ends were cut back, 2 bases at V and 12 bases at J, with 21 bases in the middle. The CDR3 sequence: CASSFEERNLAGQFF. As DNA, the CDR3 is TGTGCCAGCAGCTTCGAGGAGCGGAACTTGGCGGGGCAGTTCTTC. The variable domain in full, completed from reference TRBV5-4 and TRBJ2-1, reads ETGVTQSPTHLIKTRGQQVTLRCSSQSGHNTVSWYQQALGQGPQFIFQYYREEENGRGNFPPRFSGLQFPNYSSELNVNALELDDSALYLCASSFEERNLAGQFFGPGTRLTVL.

The sample holds many counts of this clonotype. In nucleotides, the CDR3 is TGTGCCAGCAGTTACGAAGGACTCGGTAGGGGGAACACTGAAGCTTTCTTT. Its translation: CASSYEGLGRGNTEAFF. The chain has TRBV6-2 or TRBV6-3 and TRBJ1-1; TRBD1 is a possible D gene (5 bases). Germline CDR1 and CDR2: MNHEY and SVGEGT. This CDR3 has 17 residues. V gave up 2 bases and J gave up 1 base, with 17 bases separating them.

V gene TRBV21-1 combines with J gene TRBJ2-1; the tabulated D call, TRBD2, remains unverified against the DNA. TRBV21-1 is classified as a pseudogene. The CDR3 length is 15 residues. CDR3 DNA sequence: TGTGCCAGCACTTATCTTAGACTAGCAGGCAGTGAGCAGTTCTTC. It specifies CASTYLRLAGSEQFF.

As regards this clonotype: It may be a read error: a sequence one base away is much more abundant. The genes are TRBV6-5 and TRBJ2-7; D is possibly TRBD2 (6 bases). The germline V gene encodes CDR1 MNHEY and CDR2 SVGAGI. This CDR3 spans 15 amino acids. V lost 6 bases, J lost 2 bases, and 17 bases lay in between. CDR3 nucleotides: TGTGCCAGCAGCTGGACTAACGGGGCTACCTACGAGCAGTACTTC. Protein: CASSWTNGATYEQYF.

This chain joins TRBV12-3 or TRBV12-4 and TRBJ2-1, with 8 bases lining up with TRBD1. J was trimmed by 5 bases and V by 11 bases; bases with no gene match: 14. The CDR3 contains 15 residues. The CDR3 sequence: CAGNPPGGGNNEQFF. The CDR3 DNA is TGTGCCGGCAATCCACCAGGGGGCGGAAACAATGAGCAGTTCTTC.

About this clonotype: The junction departs from germline at one end; a sequencing error may be responsible. V is TRBV20-1 and J is TRBJ2-3; a weak D match, TRBD2 (6 bases). The CDR3 has 15 residues. Per germline, CDR1 DFQATT and CDR2 SNEGSKA (reference sequence). The CDR3 DNA is TGCAGTCCTTCGCCCCTAGGCGGGGCCACAGGTACGCAGTATTTT. It is translated as CSPSPLGGATGTQYF.

For this clonotype: Sequence at one end of the junction differs from germline and may be a read error. V is TRBV12-3 or TRBV12-4 and J is TRBJ2-3; possibly TRBD1 for D (6 bases). This CDR3 comprises 15 residues. The CDR3: CAGSEQGNPIDTLYF. DNA of the CDR3: TGTGCCGGCAGTGAACAGGGCAACCCTATAGATACGCTGTATTTT.